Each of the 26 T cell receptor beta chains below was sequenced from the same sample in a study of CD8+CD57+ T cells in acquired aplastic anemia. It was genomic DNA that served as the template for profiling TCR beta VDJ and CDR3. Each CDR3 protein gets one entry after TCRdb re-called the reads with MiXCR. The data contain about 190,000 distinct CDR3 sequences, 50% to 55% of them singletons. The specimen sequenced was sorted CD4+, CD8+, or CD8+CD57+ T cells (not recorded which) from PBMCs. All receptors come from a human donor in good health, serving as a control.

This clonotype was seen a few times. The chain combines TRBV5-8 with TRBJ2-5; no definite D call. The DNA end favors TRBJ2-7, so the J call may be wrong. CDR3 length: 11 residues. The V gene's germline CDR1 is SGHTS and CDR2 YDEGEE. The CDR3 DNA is TGTGCCAGCAGCTTGGGCAACGAGCAGTACTTC. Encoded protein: CASSLGNEQYF.

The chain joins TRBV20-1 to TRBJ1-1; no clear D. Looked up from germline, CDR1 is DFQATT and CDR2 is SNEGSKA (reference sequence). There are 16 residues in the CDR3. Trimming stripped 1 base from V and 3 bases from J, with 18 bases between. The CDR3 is CSARVMRNLGDTEAFF. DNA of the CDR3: TGCAGTGCTAGAGTCATGCGAAACCTCGGGGACACTGAAGCTTTCTTT.

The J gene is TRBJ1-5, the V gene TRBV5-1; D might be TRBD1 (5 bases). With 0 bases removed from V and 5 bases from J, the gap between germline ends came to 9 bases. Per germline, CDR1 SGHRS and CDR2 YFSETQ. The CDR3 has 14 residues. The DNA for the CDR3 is TGCGCCAGCAGCTTGGACCAGGGAGATCAGCCCCAGCATTTT. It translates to CASSLDQGDQPQHF.

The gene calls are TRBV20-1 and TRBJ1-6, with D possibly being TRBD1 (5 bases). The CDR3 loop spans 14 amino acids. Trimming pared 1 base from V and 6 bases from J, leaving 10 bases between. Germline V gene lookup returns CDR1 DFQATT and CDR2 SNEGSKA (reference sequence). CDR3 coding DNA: TGCAGTGCTAGAGGCGGCAGGGCTAATTCACCCCTCCACTTT. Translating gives CSARGGRANSPLHF.

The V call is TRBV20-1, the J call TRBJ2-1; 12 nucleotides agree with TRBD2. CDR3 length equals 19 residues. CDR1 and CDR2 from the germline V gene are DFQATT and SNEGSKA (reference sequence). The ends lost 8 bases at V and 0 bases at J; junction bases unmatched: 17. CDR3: CSPWRPTSGGLSSYNEQFF. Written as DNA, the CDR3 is TGCAGTCCGTGGCGACCAACTAGCGGGGGGCTGAGCTCCTACAATGAGCAGTTCTTC.

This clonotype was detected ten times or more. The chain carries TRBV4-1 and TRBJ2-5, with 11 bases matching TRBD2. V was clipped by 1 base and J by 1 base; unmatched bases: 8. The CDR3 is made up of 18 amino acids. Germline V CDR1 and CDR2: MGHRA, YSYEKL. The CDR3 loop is CASSQAMTSGETQETQYF. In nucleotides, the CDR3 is TGCGCCAGCAGCCAAGCCATGACTAGCGGGGAAACCCAAGAGACCCAGTACTTC.

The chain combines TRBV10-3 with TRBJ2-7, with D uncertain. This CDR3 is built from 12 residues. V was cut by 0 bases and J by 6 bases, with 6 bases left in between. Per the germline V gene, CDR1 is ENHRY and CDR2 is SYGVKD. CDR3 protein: CAISESRREQYF. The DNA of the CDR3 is TGTGCCATCAGTGAGTCAAGGCGCGAGCAGTACTTC.

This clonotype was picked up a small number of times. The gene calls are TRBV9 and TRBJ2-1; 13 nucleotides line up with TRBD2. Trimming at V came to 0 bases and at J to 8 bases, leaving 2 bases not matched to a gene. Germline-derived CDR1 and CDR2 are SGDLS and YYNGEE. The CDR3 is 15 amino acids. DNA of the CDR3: TGTGCCAGCAGCGTAGCACTAGCGGGGGGGGATGAGCAGTTCTTC. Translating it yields CASSVALAGGDEQFF.

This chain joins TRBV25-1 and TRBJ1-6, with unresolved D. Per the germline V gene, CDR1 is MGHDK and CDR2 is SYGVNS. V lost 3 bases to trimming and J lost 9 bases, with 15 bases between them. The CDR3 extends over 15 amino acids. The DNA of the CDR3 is TGTGCCAGCAGTGACAACGCGGTCTCGGGTTCACCCCTCCACTTT. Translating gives CASSDNAVSGSPLHF.

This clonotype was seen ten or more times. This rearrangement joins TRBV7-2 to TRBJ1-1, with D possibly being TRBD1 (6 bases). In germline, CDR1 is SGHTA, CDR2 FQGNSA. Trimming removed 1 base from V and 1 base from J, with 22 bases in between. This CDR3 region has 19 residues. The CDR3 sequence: CASSLVLIRQVRSNTEAFF. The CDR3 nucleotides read TGTGCCAGCAGCTTAGTCCTAATCCGACAGGTGCGGTCGAACACTGAAGCTTTCTTT.

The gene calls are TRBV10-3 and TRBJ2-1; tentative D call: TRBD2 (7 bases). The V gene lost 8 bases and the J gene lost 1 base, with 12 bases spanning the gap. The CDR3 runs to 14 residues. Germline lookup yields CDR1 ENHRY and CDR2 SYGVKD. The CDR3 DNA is TGTGCCATCGAGGGGGGAGGGTCCTACAATGAGCAGTTCTTC. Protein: CAIEGGGSYNEQFF.

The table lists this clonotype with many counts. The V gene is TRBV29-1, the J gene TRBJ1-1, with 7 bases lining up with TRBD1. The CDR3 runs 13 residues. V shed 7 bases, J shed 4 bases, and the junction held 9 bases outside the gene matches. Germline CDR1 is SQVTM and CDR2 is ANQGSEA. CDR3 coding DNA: TGCAGCGCAGACAGGGATAGGGGCACTGAAGCTTTCTTT. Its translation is CSADRDRGTEAFF.

Written as DNA, the CDR3 is TGTGCCACCAGCAGAGATCTGGACAGGGGTTACGAGCAGTACTTC. Protein sequence: CATSRDLDRGYEQYF. This chain uses TRBV15 with TRBJ2-7; 9 positions match TRBD1. CDR1 and CDR2 from the germline V gene are LNHNV and YYDKDF (reference sequence). Trimming took 0 bases from V and 4 from J; bases not matched to a gene: 4. This CDR3 has 15 residues. Supplemented by reference TRBV15 and TRBJ2-7, the full variable domain reads DAMVIQNPRYQVTQFGKPVTLSCSQTLNHNVMYWYQQKSSQAPKLLFHYYDKDFNNEADTPDNFQSRRPNTSFCFLDIRSPGLGDTAMYLCATSRDLDRGYEQYFGPGTRLTVT.

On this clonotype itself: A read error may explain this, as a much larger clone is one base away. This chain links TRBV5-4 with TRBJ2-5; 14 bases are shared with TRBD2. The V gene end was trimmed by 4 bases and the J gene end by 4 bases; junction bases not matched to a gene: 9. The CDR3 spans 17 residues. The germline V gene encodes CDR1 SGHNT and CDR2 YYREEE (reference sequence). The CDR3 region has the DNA TGTGCCAGCAGCCACCTTATGACTAGCGGGGGGGGAGAGACCCAGTACTTC. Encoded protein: CASSHLMTSGGGETQYF.

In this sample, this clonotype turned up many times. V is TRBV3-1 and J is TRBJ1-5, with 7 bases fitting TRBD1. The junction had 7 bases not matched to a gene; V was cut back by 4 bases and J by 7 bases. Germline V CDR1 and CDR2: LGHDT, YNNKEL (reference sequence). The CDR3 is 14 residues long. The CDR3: CASSRTGERQPQHF. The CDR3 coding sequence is TGTGCCAGCAGCCGTACAGGGGAGAGGCAGCCCCAGCATTTT.

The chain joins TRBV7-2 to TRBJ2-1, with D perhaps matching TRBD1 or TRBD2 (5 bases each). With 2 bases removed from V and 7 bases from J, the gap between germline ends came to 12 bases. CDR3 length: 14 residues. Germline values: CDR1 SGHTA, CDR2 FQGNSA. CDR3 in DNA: TGTGCCAGCAGCTTACCAGGGACCCAGAATGAGCAGTTCTTC. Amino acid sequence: CASSLPGTQNEQFF.

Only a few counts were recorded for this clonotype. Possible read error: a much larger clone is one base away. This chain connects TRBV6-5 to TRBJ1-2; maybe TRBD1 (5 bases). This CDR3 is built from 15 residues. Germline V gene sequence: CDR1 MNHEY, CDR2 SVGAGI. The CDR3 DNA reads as TGTGCCAGCAGTTCGGACATAAGACAATCCTATGGCTGCACCTTC. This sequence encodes CASSSDIRQSYGCTF.

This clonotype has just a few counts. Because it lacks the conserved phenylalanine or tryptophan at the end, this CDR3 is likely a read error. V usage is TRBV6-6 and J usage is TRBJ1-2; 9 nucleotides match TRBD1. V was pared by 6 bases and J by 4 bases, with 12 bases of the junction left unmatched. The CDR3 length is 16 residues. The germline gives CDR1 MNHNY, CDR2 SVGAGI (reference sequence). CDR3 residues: CASSDWDREPLYGYTY. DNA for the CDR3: TGTGCCAGCAGCGACTGGGACAGGGAGCCTCTCTATGGCTACACCTAC.

The CDR3: CASSSGGGFYEQYF. CDR3 bases: TGTGCCAGCAGTTCGGGTGGGGGGTTTTACGAGCAGTACTTC. The V gene is TRBV28, the J gene TRBJ2-7, with a weak D call TRBD2 (6 bases). V lost 4 bases and J 4 bases, leaving 14 bases between the germline ends. Germline CDR1 and CDR2: MDHEN and SYDVKM. The CDR3 extends over 14 amino acids.

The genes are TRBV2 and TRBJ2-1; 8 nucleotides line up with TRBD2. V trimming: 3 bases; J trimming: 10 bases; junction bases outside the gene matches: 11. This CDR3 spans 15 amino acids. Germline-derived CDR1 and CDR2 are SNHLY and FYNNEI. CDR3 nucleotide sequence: TGTGCCAGCAGTGACGCGGCGGGAGGAACCTACGAGCAGTTCTTC. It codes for CASSDAAGGTYEQFF.

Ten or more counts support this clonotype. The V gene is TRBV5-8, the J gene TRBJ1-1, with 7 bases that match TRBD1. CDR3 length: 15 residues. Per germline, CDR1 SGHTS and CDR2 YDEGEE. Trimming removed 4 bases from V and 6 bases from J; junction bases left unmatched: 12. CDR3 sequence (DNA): TGTGCCAGCAGCGGCTACAGGGGCCTCTACGCTGAAGCTTTCTTT. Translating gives CASSGYRGLYAEAFF. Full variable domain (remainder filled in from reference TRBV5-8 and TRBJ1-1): EAGVTQSPTHLIKTRGQQATLRCSPISGHTSVYWYQQALGLGLQFLLWYDEGEERNRGNFPPRFSGRQFPNYSSELNVNALELEDSALYLCASSGYRGLYAEAFFGQGTRLTVV.

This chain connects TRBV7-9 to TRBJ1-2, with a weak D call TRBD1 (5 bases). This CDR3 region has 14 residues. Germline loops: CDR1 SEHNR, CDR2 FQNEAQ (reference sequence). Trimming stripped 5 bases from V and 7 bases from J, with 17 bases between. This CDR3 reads CASSIRGEGAGYTF. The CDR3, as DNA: TGTGCCAGCAGCATCCGGGGCGAAGGGGCTGGCTACACCTTC.

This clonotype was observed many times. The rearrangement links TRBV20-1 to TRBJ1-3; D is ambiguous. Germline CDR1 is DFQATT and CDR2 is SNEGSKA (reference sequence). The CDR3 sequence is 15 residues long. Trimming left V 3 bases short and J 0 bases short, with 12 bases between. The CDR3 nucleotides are TGCAGTGCTAGTTTAACGGCGAGCTCTGGAAACACCATATATTTT. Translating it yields CSASLTASSGNTIYF.

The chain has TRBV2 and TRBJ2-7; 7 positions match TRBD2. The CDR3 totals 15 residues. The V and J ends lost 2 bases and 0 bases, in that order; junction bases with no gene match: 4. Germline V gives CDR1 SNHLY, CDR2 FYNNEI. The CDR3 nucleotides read TGTGCCAGCAGTGAAAAGCGGGGCTTCTCCTACGAGCAGTACTTC. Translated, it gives CASSEKRGFSYEQYF.

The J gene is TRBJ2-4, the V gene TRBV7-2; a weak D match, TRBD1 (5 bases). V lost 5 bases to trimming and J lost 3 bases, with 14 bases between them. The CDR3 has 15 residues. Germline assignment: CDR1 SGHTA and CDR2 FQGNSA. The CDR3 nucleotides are TGTGCCAGCAGCCTCAGGGAAGTCGGCAAAAACATTCAGTACTTC. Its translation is CASSLREVGKNIQYF.

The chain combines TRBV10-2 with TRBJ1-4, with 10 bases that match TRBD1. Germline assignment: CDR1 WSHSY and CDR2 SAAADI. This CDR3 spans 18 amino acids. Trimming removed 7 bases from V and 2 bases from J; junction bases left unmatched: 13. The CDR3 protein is CASNAGTGVGATNEKLFF. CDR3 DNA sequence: TGCGCCAGCAACGCCGGGACAGGGGTTGGTGCGACTAATGAAAAACTGTTTTTT.